Given below is one TCR beta chain in context. These data belong to a study of PD-L1 blockade in urothelial cancer. Study overall: Beginning in the mid-2010s, patients received atezolizumab, given as 1,200 mg intravenously every 3 weeks. Samples came from 3 weeks, at the second dose, and 6 weeks into treatment.

The V and J ends lost 1 base and 0 bases, in that order; junction bases with no gene match: 3. Germline V gene sequence: CDR1 SGHVS, CDR2 FNYEAQ. This CDR3 is built from 16 residues. Spike-ins of synthetic TCR analog templates went into each PCR. Clones were read by immunoSEQ multiplex PCR, and TCRdb kept only the in-frame ones, dropping some. The sample lists 54,000 or so clones, roughly 80% occurring once. Documented time point: pretreatment peripheral blood. Individual patients had between 1 and 8 samples, taken pretreatment and on-treatment. This material consisted of PBMCs, taken around atezolizumab (anti-PD-L1) treatment. The receptor was derived from a man aged 50 to 59 with urothelial cancer. The V gene is TRBV7-6, the J gene TRBJ2-7; TRBD2 matches 10 bases. The CDR3 loop is CASSLGLAGFSYEQYF. The CDR3 region has the DNA TGTGCCAGCAGCTTAGGACTAGCGGGCTTCTCCTACGAGCAGTACTTC.